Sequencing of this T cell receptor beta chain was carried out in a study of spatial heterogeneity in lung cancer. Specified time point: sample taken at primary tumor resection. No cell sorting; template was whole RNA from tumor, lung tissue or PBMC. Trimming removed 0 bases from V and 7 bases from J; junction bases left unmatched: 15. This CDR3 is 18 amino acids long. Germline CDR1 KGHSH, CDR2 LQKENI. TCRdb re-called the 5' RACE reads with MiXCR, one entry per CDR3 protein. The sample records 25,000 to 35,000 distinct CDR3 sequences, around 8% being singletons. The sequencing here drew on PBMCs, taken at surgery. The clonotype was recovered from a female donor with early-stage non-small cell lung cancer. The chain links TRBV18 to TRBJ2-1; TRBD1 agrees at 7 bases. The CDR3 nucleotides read TGTGCCAGCTCACCACCCCGTGGGCAGGGGGTATTTCAAAATGAGCAGTTCTTC. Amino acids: CASSPPRGQGVFQNEQFF.